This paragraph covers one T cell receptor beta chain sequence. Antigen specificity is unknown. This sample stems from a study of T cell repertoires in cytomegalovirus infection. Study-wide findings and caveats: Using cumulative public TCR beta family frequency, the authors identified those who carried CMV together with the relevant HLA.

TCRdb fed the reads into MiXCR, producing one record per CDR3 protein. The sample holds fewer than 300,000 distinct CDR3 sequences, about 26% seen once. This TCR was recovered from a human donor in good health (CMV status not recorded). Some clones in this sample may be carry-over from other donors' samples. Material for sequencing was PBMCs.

CDR3 amino acids: CASSLARGRDGEKLFF. The DNA of the CDR3 is TGTGCCAGCAGCTTAGCTCGGGGCAGGGACGGCGAAAAACTGTTTTTT. This sequence joins TRBV7-6 and TRBJ1-4; possibly TRBD1 for D (5 bases). Trimming removed 0 bases from V and 8 bases from J, with 16 bases in between. This CDR3 spans 16 amino acids. CDR1 SGHVS and CDR2 FNYEAQ come from the germline V gene. Filled out from reference TRBV7-6 and TRBJ1-4, the complete variable domain reads GAGVSQSPRYKVTKRGQDVALRCDPISGHVSLYWYRQALGQGPEFLTYFNYEAQQDKSGLPNDRFSAERPEGSISTLTIQRTEQRDSAMYRCASSLARGRDGEKLFFGSGTQLSVL.